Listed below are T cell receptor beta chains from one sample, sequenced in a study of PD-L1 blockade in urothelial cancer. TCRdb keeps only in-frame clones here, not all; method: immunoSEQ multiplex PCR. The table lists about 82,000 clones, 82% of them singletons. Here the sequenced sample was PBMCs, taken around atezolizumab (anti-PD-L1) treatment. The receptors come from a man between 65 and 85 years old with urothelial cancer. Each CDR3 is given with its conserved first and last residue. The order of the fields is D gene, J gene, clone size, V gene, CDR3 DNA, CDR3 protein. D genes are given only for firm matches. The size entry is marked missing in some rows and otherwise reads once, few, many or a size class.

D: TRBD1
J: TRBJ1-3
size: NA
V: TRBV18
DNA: TGTGCCAGCTCACCAGGGACAGGGCTAATTACTGGAAACACCATATATTTT
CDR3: CASSPGTGLITGNTIYF

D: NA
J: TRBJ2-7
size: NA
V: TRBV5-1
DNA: TGCGCCAGCAGCTTGGGTATTGGACAGACCTACGAGCAGTACTTC
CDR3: CASSLGIGQTYEQYF

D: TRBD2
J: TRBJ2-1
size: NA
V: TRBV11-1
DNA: TGTGCCAGCAGCTCACCGGGACTAGCGATCTCCTACAATGAGCAGTTCTTC
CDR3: CASSSPGLAISYNEQFF

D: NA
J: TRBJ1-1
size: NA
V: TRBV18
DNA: TGTGCCAGCTCACGTAAAGCTCAGAACACTGAAGCTTTCTTT
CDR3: CASSRKAQNTEAFF

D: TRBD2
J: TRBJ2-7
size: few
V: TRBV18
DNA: TGTGCCAGCTCACGTCTTAGCGGGAGCTCCTACGAGCAGTACTTC
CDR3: CASSRLSGSSYEQYF

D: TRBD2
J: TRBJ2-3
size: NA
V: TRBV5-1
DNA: TGCGCCAGCAACGGCGGGGGGCCCACAGATACGCAGTATTTT
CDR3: CASNGGGPTDTQYF

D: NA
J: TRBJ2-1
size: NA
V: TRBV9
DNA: TGTGCCAGCAGCGTTGGGCAGGGGAAGGGCAATGAGCAGTTCTTC
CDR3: CASSVGQGKGNEQFF

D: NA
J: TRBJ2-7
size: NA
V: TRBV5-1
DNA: TGCGCCAGCAGCTTCCGGGTGAACCTAGTAGGTGAGCAGTACTTC
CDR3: CASSFRVNLVGEQYF

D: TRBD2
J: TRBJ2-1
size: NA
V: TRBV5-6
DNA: TGTGCCAGCAGAAGTTCTAGCGGGGACTACAATGAGCAGTTCTTC
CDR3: CASRSSSGDYNEQFF

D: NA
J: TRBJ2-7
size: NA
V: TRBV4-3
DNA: TGCGCCAGCAGCCAAGACCCTACTCCGGAGCAGTACTTC
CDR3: CASSQDPTPEQYF

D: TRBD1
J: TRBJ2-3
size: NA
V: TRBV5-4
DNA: TGTGCCAGCAGCTGGGACAGACCGACAGATACGCAGTATTTT
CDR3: CASSWDRPTDTQYF

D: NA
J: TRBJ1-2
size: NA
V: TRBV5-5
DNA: TGTGCCAGCAGCCTAGGGGTGAGGTATGGCTACACCTTC
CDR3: CASSLGVRYGYTF

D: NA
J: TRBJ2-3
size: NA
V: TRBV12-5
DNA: TGTGCTAGTGGTCCAGGGTACACAGATACGCAGTATTTT
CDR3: CASGPGYTDTQYF

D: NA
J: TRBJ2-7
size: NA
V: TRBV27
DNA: TGTGCCAGCAGCCTAGGCGGCGGCCGTCCGTACGAGCAGTACTTC
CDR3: CASSLGGGRPYEQYF

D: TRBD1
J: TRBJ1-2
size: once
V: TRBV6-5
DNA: TGTGCCAGCAGTTCGTCCGGGACAGGGGTTGACGGCTACACCTTC
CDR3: CASSSSGTGVDGYTF

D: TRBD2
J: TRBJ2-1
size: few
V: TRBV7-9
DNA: TGTGCCAGCAGCTCTAGCGGGAGGCCTGAGCAGTTCTTC
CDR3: CASSSSGRPEQFF

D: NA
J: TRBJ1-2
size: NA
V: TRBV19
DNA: TGTGCCAGTAGTATGGTCCTGGGGGGACTTGGAAAGGGCTACACCTTC
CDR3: CASSMVLGGLGKGYTF

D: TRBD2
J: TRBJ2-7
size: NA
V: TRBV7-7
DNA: TGTGCCAGCAGCTTCTTACTAGCGGGGGAGCCTTTCGGTGAGCAGTACTTC
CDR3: CASSFLLAGEPFGEQYF

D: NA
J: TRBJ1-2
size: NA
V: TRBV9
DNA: TGTGCCAGCAGCGTAGGGGTCGGAGATATTAACTATGGCTACACCTTC
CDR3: CASSVGVGDINYGYTF

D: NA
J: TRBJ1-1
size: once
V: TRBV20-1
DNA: TGCAGTGCTTCATCGAACACTGAAGCTTTCTTT
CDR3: CSASSNTEAFF

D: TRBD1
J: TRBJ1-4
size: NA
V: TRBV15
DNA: TGTGCCACCAGCAGAGAGCCAGGGGGAGGTGAAAAACTGTTTTTT
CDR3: CATSREPGGGEKLFF

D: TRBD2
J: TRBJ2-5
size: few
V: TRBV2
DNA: TGTGCCAGCAGTGAATCGGCGGGAGGTGCAGGGGCCCAGTACTTC
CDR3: CASSESAGGAGAQYF

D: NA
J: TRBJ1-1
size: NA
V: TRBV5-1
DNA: TGCGCCAGCAGCCTCAGCGGGACACCGGCAAACACTGAAGCTTTCTTT
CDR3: CASSLSGTPANTEAFF

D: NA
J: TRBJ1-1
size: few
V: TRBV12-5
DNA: TGTGCTAGTGCCCTTCTACCGTCTAACACTGAAGCTTTCTTT
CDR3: CASALLPSNTEAFF

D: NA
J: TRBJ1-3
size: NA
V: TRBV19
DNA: TGTGCCAGTAGGGGATCAGGGGACGCTGGAAACACCATATATTTT
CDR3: CASRGSGDAGNTIYF

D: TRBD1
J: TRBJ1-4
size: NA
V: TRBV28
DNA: TGTGCCAGCAGGCTAAGGGGGCTACAGAACAATGCTGAAAAACTGTTTTTT
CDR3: CASRLRGLQNNAEKLFF

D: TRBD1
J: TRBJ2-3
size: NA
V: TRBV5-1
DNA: TGCGCCAGCATGGAAGGGGGCGTCTCAGATACGCAGTATTTT
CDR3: CASMEGGVSDTQYF

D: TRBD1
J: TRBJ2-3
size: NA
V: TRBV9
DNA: TGTGCCAGCAGCGTGTGGGACAGGCGCACAGATACGCAGTATTTT
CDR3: CASSVWDRRTDTQYF

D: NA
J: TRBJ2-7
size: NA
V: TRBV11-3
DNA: TGTGCCAGCAGTCCAGGTGGAGGGTTGTACGAGCAGTACTTC
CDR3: CASSPGGGLYEQYF

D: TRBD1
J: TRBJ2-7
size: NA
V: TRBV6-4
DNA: TGTGCCAGCAGTCCTTGGACAGGGACGGACTCCTACGAGCAGTACTTC
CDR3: CASSPWTGTDSYEQYF

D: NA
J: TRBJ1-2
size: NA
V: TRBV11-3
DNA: TGTGCCAGCAGCTTTGGAGAGAACTATGGCTACACCTTC
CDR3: CASSFGENYGYTF

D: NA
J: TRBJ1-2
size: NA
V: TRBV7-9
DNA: TGTGCCAGCAGCACTAGCGTCACCCATAACTATGGCTACACCTTC
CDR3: CASSTSVTHNYGYTF

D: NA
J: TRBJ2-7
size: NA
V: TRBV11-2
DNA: TGTGCCAGCAGCTCCTCGTACGAGCAGTACTTC
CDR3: CASSSSYEQYF

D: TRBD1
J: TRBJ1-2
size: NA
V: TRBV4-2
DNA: TGTGCCAGCACCGGGGACAGGACTAACTATGGCCACACCTTC
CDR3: CASTGDRTNYGHTF

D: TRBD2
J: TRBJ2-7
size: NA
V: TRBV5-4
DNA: TGTGCCAGCAGCTTGGAAGTAGCGGGTATCTACGAGCAGTACTTC
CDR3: CASSLEVAGIYEQYF

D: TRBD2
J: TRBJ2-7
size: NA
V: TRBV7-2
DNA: TGTGCCAGCAGCAGGACTAGCGGGCCCGCCTACGAGCAGTACTTC
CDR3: CASSRTSGPAYEQYF

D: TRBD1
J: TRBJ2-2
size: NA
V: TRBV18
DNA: TGTGCCAGCTCACCTCCGGACAGGGTGAACACCGGGGAGCTGTTTTTT
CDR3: CASSPPDRVNTGELFF

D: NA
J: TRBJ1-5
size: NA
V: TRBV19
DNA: TGTGCCAGTAGTCAGACAACAACGCCCAATCAGCCCCAGCATTTT
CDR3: CASSQTTTPNQPQHF

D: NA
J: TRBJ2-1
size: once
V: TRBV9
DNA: TGTGCCAGCAGCTATCTCCTCGACTGGTCACCTAATGAGCAGTTCTTC
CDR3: CASSYLLDWSPNEQFF

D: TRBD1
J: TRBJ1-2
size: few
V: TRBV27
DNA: TGTGCCAGCAGTGATGGGACAGGGTATGGCTACACCTTC
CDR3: CASSDGTGYGYTF

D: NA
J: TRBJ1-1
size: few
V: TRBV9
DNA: TGTGCCAGCAGCGTCCCCGGGGCTGAAGCTTTCTTT
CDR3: CASSVPGAEAFF

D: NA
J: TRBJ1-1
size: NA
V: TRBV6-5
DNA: TGTGCCAGTTCACCAGGGGTGATCAACACTGAAGCTTTCTTT
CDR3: CASSPGVINTEAFF

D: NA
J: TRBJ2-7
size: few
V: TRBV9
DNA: TGTGCCAGCAGCGTAGACAGTAGCTCCTACGAGCAGTACTTC
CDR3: CASSVDSSSYEQYF

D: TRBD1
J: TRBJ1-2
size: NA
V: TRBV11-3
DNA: TGTGCCAGCAGCTTGACAGGGGCTACCGACGGGGGCTACACCTTC
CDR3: CASSLTGATDGGYTF

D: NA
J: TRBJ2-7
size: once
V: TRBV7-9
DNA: TGTGCCAGCAGCACTGGTATCGGACTCTTAAGCTCCTACGAGCAGTACTTC
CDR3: CASSTGIGLLSSYEQYF

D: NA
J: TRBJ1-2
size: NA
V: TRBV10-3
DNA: TGTGCCATCAGCCTGGGAGCTGCCGGCTATGGCTACACCTTC
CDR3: CAISLGAAGYGYTF

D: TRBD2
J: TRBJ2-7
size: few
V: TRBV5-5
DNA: TGTGCCAGCAGCGGGGAGGGCCTCTACGAGCAGTACTTC
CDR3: CASSGEGLYEQYF

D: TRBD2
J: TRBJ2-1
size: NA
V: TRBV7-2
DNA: TGTGCCAGCAGCTCATTAGCGGGAGGAGTAGCGGGCAATGAGCAGTTCTTC
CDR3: CASSSLAGGVAGNEQFF

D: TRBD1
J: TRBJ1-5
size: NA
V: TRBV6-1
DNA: TGTGCCAGCAGGCAGGGGGTAAATCAGCCCCAGCATTTT
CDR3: CASRQGVNQPQHF

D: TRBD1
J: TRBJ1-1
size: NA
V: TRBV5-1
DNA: TGCGCCAGCAGCTCAGGACAGGGGAGGACTGAAGCTTTCTTT
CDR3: CASSSGQGRTEAFF